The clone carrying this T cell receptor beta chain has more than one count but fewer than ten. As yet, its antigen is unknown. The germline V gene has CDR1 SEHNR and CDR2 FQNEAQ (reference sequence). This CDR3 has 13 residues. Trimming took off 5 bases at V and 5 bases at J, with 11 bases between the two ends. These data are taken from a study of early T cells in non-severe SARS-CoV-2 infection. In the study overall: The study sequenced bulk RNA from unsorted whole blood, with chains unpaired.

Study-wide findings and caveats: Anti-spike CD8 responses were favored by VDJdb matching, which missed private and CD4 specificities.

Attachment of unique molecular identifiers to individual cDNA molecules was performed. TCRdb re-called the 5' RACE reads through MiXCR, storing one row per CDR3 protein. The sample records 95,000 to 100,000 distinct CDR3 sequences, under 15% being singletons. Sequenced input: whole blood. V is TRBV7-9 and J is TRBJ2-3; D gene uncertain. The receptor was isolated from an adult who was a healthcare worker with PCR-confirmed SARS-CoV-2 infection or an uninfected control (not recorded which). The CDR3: CASSGPLGDTQYF. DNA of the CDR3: TGTGCCAGCAGCGGCCCCCTTGGAGATACGCAGTATTTT.